A selection of T cell receptor beta chains follows, all from one sample in a study of T cell responses to AZD1222 COVID-19 vaccine. Assay used: immunoSEQ multiplex PCR; TCRdb lists only in-frame clones, some missing. The sample lists roughly 150,000 clones, just over 90% occurring once. The sequenced sample was peripheral blood, obtained on day 0 of AZD1222 vaccination. The receptors stem from an adult in good health. CDR3s include the opening cysteine and the closing phenylalanine or tryptophan. Each record gives: J gene, V gene, clone size, CDR3 protein. Size is stated for part of the rows, as once, few or many counts, or as a class when the clone is expanded.

J: TRBJ1-1; V: TRBV2; size: once; CDR3: CASTDGLNTEAFF
J: TRBJ1-5; V: TRBV11-2; size: NA; CDR3: CASSLEARDVSLYSNQPQHF
J: TRBJ1-1; V: TRBV2; size: NA; CDR3: CASSIDRGQTEAFF
J: TRBJ1-1; V: TRBV29-1; size: NA; CDR3: CSVEFGSQMNTEAFF
J: TRBJ2-1; V: TRBV28; size: NA; CDR3: CALAAGTVIGSYNEQFF
J: TRBJ1-6; V: TRBV2; size: NA; CDR3: CASSERESYNSPLHF
J: TRBJ2-2; V: TRBV21-1; size: NA; CDR3: CASRISGTENTGELFF
J: TRBJ2-3; V: TRBV19; size: NA; CDR3: CASSIDHIGQTDTQYF
J: TRBJ2-4; V: TRBV28; size: NA; CDR3: CASSRTQTQNIQYF
J: TRBJ2-1; V: TRBV7-8; size: NA; CDR3: CASSLLGGEGNEQFF
J: TRBJ1-2; V: TRBV27; size: NA; CDR3: CASSFRGLGGYTF
J: TRBJ1-2; V: TRBV12-3/TRBV12-4; size: NA; CDR3: CASSTLYGYTF
J: TRBJ2-1; V: TRBV2; size: NA; CDR3: CASTGPRTSGNEQFF
J: TRBJ2-1; V: TRBV3-1/TRBV3-2; size: NA; CDR3: CASSQDHYNEQFF
J: TRBJ1-1; V: TRBV15; size: NA; CDR3: CATSRVPGDTSKRVEAFF
J: TRBJ2-3; V: TRBV2; size: NA; CDR3: CASSPLEVPDTQYF
J: TRBJ2-7; V: TRBV7-2; size: NA; CDR3: CASRPPGSYEQYF
J: TRBJ1-2; V: TRBV3-1/TRBV3-2; size: NA; CDR3: CASSHSAAGGYTF
J: TRBJ1-1; V: TRBV6-1; size: NA; CDR3: CASSELRAVNTEAFF
J: TRBJ2-7; V: TRBV24-1; size: NA; CDR3: CATSDPTSYEQYF
J: TRBJ2-7; V: TRBV20-1; size: NA; CDR3: CSARAVGEQYF
J: TRBJ2-1; V: TRBV7-8; size: once; CDR3: CASSPRRGVSYNEQFF
J: TRBJ1-6; V: TRBV2; size: NA; CDR3: CASSEGQDNSPLHF
J: TRBJ2-3; V: TRBV7-9; size: NA; CDR3: CASSFGLGLGTDTQYF
J: TRBJ2-7; V: TRBV27; size: NA; CDR3: CASMSLASSYEQYF
J: TRBJ2-4; V: TRBV14; size: NA; CDR3: CASSRGQGASKNIQYF
J: TRBJ2-2; V: TRBV11-2; size: NA; CDR3: CASSRQGPWTNTGELFF
J: TRBJ1-4; V: TRBV28; size: NA; CDR3: CASSQGSGKLFF
J: TRBJ2-1; V: TRBV28; size: NA; CDR3: CASSYLAGRSYNEQFF
J: TRBJ1-1; V: TRBV5-1; size: NA; CDR3: CASSLAPSQETRGTEAFF
J: TRBJ1-6; V: TRBV28; size: few; CDR3: CASRSGTANSPLHF
J: TRBJ2-3; V: TRBV3-1/TRBV3-2; size: NA; CDR3: CASSQERDPDGPPPRPTCTDTQYF
J: TRBJ2-7; V: TRBV28; size: NA; CDR3: CASSSQPGQGSDEQYF
J: TRBJ2-6; V: TRBV5-6; size: once; CDR3: CASSLSRSSGANVLTF
J: TRBJ2-7; V: TRBV18; size: NA; CDR3: CASSPPPPPSYEQYF
J: TRBJ2-4; V: TRBV6-2/TRBV6-3; size: NA; CDR3: CASSYRPGAKNIQYF
J: TRBJ1-5; V: TRBV7-2; size: NA; CDR3: CASSGQGASNQPQHF
J: TRBJ2-2; V: TRBV3-1/TRBV3-2; size: NA; CDR3: CASSQRQATNTGELFF
J: TRBJ2-7; V: TRBV28; size: NA; CDR3: CASSSPYEQYF
J: TRBJ1-1; V: TRBV6-2/TRBV6-3; size: NA; CDR3: CASSLQGRANTEAFF
J: TRBJ1-1; V: TRBV29-1; size: NA; CDR3: CSVITQGTEAFF
J: TRBJ2-3; V: TRBV19; size: once; CDR3: CASSPQSGPGTDTQYF
J: TRBJ2-7; V: TRBV6-2/TRBV6-3; size: NA; CDR3: CASSYRGGPYEQYF
J: TRBJ2-7; V: TRBV19; size: NA; CDR3: CASSPGTSIYEQYF
J: TRBJ2-5; V: TRBV7-9; size: NA; CDR3: CASSLDWTGSPSETQYF
J: TRBJ2-5; V: TRBV7-8; size: NA; CDR3: CASSLARLAGETQYF